The clone carrying this T cell receptor beta chain was detected a few times. Its specificity is not known. The data originate from a study of T cell repertoires in aging, cancer and after chemotherapy. Study-level information: Around 8.8 million TCR reads made up the full dataset.

Amplification of TCR beta used genomic DNA extracted from peripheral blood. Regarding the study as a whole: Age-matched healthy donors had significantly more diverse, less clonal blood TCR repertoires than untreated cancer patients. Loss of evenness, beyond lost richness, contributed to age-related TCR diversity decline in cancer patients. Across the chemotherapy interval, each cancer cohort showed higher median generation probability, suggesting thymic rebound.

Germline V lookup: CDR1 SGDLS, CDR2 YYNGEE. Trimming removed 4 bases from V and 2 bases from J, with 12 bases in between. The CDR3 length is 14 residues. TRB rearrangements spanning V, D and J were amplified using mixed TRB-A/B primers. A single record per CDR3 protein comes from TCRdb applying MiXCR to the multiplex PCR reads. The repertoire holds roughly 10,000 distinct CDR3 sequences, with roughly a quarter as singletons. The source is a human donor in good health. V and J are TRBV9 and TRBJ1-2; D is uncertain. Sequencing used blood. The CDR3 DNA reads as TGTGCCAGCAGCCCAGGAGACCTCAACTATGGCTACACCTTC. Translation gives CASSPGDLNYGYTF.